These 13 T cell receptor beta chains were sequenced from one sample in a study of T-cell reconstitution after alpha-beta-depleted transplantation in children. TCRbeta library preparation incorporated unique molecular identifiers. TCRdb reanalysed the PCR reads using MiXCR and keeps one entry per CDR3 protein. The repertoire holds fewer than 550,000 distinct CDR3 sequences, with over 9.5% as singletons. Sample: PBMCs, mostly from graft donor cells, taken 180 days after TCRalphabeta/CD19-depleted stem cell transplant. The receptors derive from a female patient aged 2-9 years who had a stem cell transplant for aplastic anemia, so the T cells may come from the graft donor.

This clonotype appeared a few times. The chain has TRBV7-2 and TRBJ2-4; D remains unclear. Germline values: CDR1 SGHTA, CDR2 FQGNSA. The V end lost 1 base, the J end lost 0 bases, and 7 bases lay between the germline ends. This CDR3 is 15 amino acids long. The DNA of the CDR3 is TGTGCCAGCAGCTTAGGGAGTGGAGCCAAAAACATTCAGTACTTC. Protein: CASSLGSGAKNIQYF.

This clonotype has a handful of counts. The V call is TRBV15, the J call TRBJ1-2; D is perhaps TRBD1 (6 bases). The germline V gene has CDR1 LNHNV and CDR2 YYDKDF (reference sequence). The CDR3 spans 14 residues. With 5 bases removed from V and 2 bases from J, the gap between germline ends came to 12 bases. Here the CDR3 reads CATSARDTNYGYTF. Written as DNA, the CDR3 is TGTGCCACCAGCGCACGGGACACCAACTATGGCTACACCTTC.

The gene calls are TRBV28 and TRBJ2-3; perhaps TRBD2 as D (6 bases). The V and J ends lost 8 bases and 1 base respectively, with 19 bases between them. CDR3 size: 16 residues. Germline CDR1 reads MDHEN; CDR2 reads SYDVKM. CDR3 sequence reads: CASATGRVAGTDTQYF. As DNA, the CDR3 is TGTGCCAGCGCCACTGGGCGGGTAGCGGGCACAGATACGCAGTATTTT.

This chain joins TRBV7-2 and TRBJ1-1, with a possible D match to TRBD1 (5 bases). This CDR3 spans 15 amino acids. The germline V gene has CDR1 SGHTA and CDR2 FQGNSA. Trimming left V 0 bases short and J 1 base short, with 9 bases between. In DNA form, the CDR3 reads TGTGCCAGCAGCTTAGCGGGACGACAGAACACTGAAGCTTTCTTT. Translated, it gives CASSLAGRQNTEAFF. The whole variable domain, remainder taken from reference TRBV7-2 and TRBJ1-1, is GAGVSQSPSNKVTEKGKDVELRCDPISGHTALYWYRQSLGQGLEFLIYFQGNSAPDKSGLPSDRFSAERTGGSVSTLTIQRTQQEDSAVYLCASSLAGRQNTEAFFGQGTRLTVV.

V and J are TRBV27 and TRBJ1-4; no reliable D call. There are 15 residues in the CDR3. In germline, CDR1 is MNHEY, CDR2 SMNVEV (reference sequence). V lost 6 bases and J 4 bases, leaving 15 bases between the germline ends. The CDR3 DNA reads as TGTGCCAGCAGCCCCTCCAGGACGCTTAATGAAAAACTGTTTTTT. Amino acid sequence: CASSPSRTLNEKLFF.

J is TRBJ1-5 and V is TRBV2; D call uncertain. CDR1 and CDR2 (germline): SNHLY, FYNNEI. V was clipped by 6 bases and J by 4 bases, with 10 bases between them. The CDR3 covers 13 residues. The CDR3, as DNA: TGTGCCAGCAGACCCAGCCGTAATCAGCCCCAGCATTTT. The encoded protein is CASRPSRNQPQHF. Based on the CDR3 plus reference TRBV2 and TRBJ1-5, the full variable domain is EPEVTQTPSHQVTQMGQEVILRCVPISNHLYFYWYRQILGQKVEFLVSFYNNEISEKSEIFDDQFSVERPDGSNFTLKIRSTKLEDSAMYFCASRPSRNQPQHFGDGTRLSIL.

V is TRBV12-3 or TRBV12-4 and J is TRBJ1-5, with 9 bases aligning to TRBD1. Unmatched junction bases numbered 6, after V lost 5 bases and J lost 10 bases. The CDR3 has 13 residues. The CDR3 loop reads CASSLGQGIPQHF. In DNA, the CDR3 is TGTGCCAGCAGTCTGGGACAGGGCATACCCCAGCATTTT.

The V gene is TRBV7-3, the J gene TRBJ2-3; TRBD2 matches 16 bases. With 0 bases clipped from V and 4 bases from J, the junction kept 7 bases outside the gene matches. The CDR3 is 19 residues long. Germline assignment: CDR1 SGHTA and CDR2 FQGTGA. This CDR3 is CASSLTGSGLAGGADTQYF. The CDR3 DNA follows: TGTGCCAGCAGCTTAACGGGATCGGGACTAGCGGGAGGGGCAGATACGCAGTATTTT. Full variable domain (rest looked up from reference TRBV7-3 and TRBJ2-3): GAGVSQTPSNKVTEKGKYVELRCDPISGHTALYWYRQSLGQGPEFLIYFQGTGAADDSGLPNDRFFAVRPEGSVSTLKIQRTERGDSAVYLCASSLTGSGLAGGADTQYFGPGTRLTVL.

The rearrangement joins TRBV28 to TRBJ2-7; D is uncertain. The V end lost 6 bases, the J end lost 2 bases, and 14 bases lay between the germline ends. There are 14 residues in the CDR3. Germline V gives CDR1 MDHEN, CDR2 SYDVKM. The CDR3 bases are TGTGCCAGCAGCCGTGGGATAAACACCTACGAGCAGTACTTC. Translation: CASSRGINTYEQYF.

The chain joins TRBV24-1 to TRBJ2-1; 7 positions match TRBD1. The J segment lost 3 bases and the V segment lost 3 bases, leaving 7 bases of the junction unmatched. The CDR3 totals 16 residues. Germline assignment: CDR1 KGHDR and CDR2 SFDVKD. CDR3: CATSDLAGTDYNEQFF. Here the CDR3 DNA reads TGTGCCACCAGTGATCTCGCCGGGACAGACTACAATGAGCAGTTCTTC.

There are a few counts of this clonotype. V and J are TRBV18 and TRBJ2-7; TRBD2 matches at 9 bases. Germline loops: CDR1 KGHSH, CDR2 LQKENI. CDR3 length equals 15 residues. Trimming at V came to 2 bases and at J to 4 bases, leaving 6 bases not matched to a gene. The CDR3 reads CASSPALAGSYEQYV. The CDR3 DNA follows: TGTGCCAGCTCACCAGCTCTAGCGGGATCGTACGAGCAGTACGTC.

This clonotype was detected only a few times. This chain connects TRBV5-1 to TRBJ2-3; 9 bases match TRBD2. Germline values: CDR1 SGHRS, CDR2 YFSETQ. V was pared by 4 bases and J by 1 base, with 10 bases of the junction left unmatched. The CDR3 is 17 amino acids. The CDR3 is CASSLWEASGGTDTQYF. CDR3 coding DNA: TGCGCCAGCAGCCTCTGGGAGGCTAGCGGGGGCACAGATACGCAGTATTTT.

The V and J genes are TRBV12-3 or TRBV12-4 and TRBJ2-1; D unclear. Trimming removed 5 bases at V and 3 bases at J, with 5 bases between. The CDR3 consists of 12 residues. The CDR3 reads CASSIDYNEQFF. The CDR3 coding sequence is TGTGCCAGCAGTATTGACTACAATGAGCAGTTCTTC.